This T cell receptor (beta chain) came from a study of radiotherapy plus CTLA-4 blockade in lung cancer. Repertoires were generated with immunoSEQ multiplex PCR, while TCRdb's copy carries only in-frame clones and drops some. The sample lists about 59,000 clones, approximately 70% occurring once. V was shortened by 5 bases and J by 6 bases, with 16 bases between the two germline ends. The length of the CDR3 is 14 residues. Germline assignment: CDR1 WSHSY and CDR2 SAAADI. General study points: Response was reportedly best predicted by early blood T cell clone dynamics, with interferon-beta. TCR clones of tumor origin grew in blood after radiotherapy plus ipilimumab.

In the case of this clone: Its antigen is not known.

Focal radiation plus CTLA-4 blockade with ipilimumab was administered to patients who had chemo-refractory metastatic non-small-cell lung cancer. The genes are TRBV10-2 and TRBJ1-1; no clear D. The receptor was derived from a human donor with non-small cell lung cancer whose response to radiotherapy plus ipilimumab could not be evaluated. Here the sequenced sample was peripheral blood, taken from a patient treated with radiotherapy plus ipilimumab. The CDR3 reads CASSPGGSSAEAFF. Written as DNA, the CDR3 is TGCGCCAGCAGTCCGGGTGGATCGAGCGCTGAAGCTTTCTTT.